Listed below are T cell receptor beta chains from one sample, sequenced in a study of identical twins. Using its own MiXCR run on the 5' RACE reads, TCRdb lists one record per CDR3 protein. Of around 550,000 distinct CDR3 sequences in the sample, 13% to 15% were seen once. The same sample was also used in a study of yellow fever vaccine responses in identical twins.

The specimen sequenced was CD4+ T cells sorted from blood. Receptor source: a young woman in good health. Each CDR3 is given with its conserved first and last residue. D genes are given only for firm matches. Expanded clones are given a class, and other clones once, few, many or no size at all.

clone_size	j_call	v_call	d_call	cdr3_nt	cdr3_aa
few	TRBJ2-1	TRBV20-1	.	TGCAGCTCCGGGGCCCGCTACAATGAGCAGTTCTTC	CSSGARYNEQFF
.	TRBJ2-1	TRBV24-1	TRBD2	TGTGCCACCAGTGACCCGAAAGCTAGCGGTGGGGGGGTTGAGCAGTTCTTC	CATSDPKASGGGVEQFF
few	TRBJ2-1	TRBV20-1	.	TGCAGTGCTAGTGCAGGTTGGGGGGTTGCATCCTACAATGAGCAGTTCTTC	CSASAGWGVASYNEQFF
few	TRBJ1-2	TRBV2	.	TGTGCCAGCAGTAGCGGGATCGTAGCGGATGGCTACACCTTC	CASSSGIVADGYTF
few	TRBJ2-3	TRBV7-2	.	TGTGCCAGCCAAACCCGGAGGATCGACACAGATACGCAGTATTTT	CASQTRRIDTDTQYF
many	TRBJ2-1	TRBV29-1	TRBD2	TGCAGCGTTGTCTGGTATAGCGGGAGGGCCCTGGCATCCTACAATGAGCAGTTCTTC	CSVVWYSGRALASYNEQFF
.	TRBJ2-2	TRBV12-3/TRBV12-4	TRBD1	TGTGCCAGCTGTTTAATGCCGGGCGGGACAGGGGGCAACACCGGGGAGCTGTTTTTT	CASCLMPGGTGGNTGELFF
few	TRBJ2-1	TRBV18	TRBD1	TGTGCCAGCTCACCACAGGGGGCGGTTTACAATGAGCAGTTCTTC	CASSPQGAVYNEQFF
few	TRBJ1-5	TRBV29-1	TRBD1	TGCAGCGTTACAGGGGGTGGGAATCAGCCCCAGCATTTT	CSVTGGGNQPQHF
few	TRBJ1-4	TRBV20-1	.	TGCAGTGCTTCTCCATCACGGTCGGATGAAAAACTGTTTTTT	CSASPSRSDEKLFF
few	TRBJ2-6	TRBV20-1	.	TGCAGTGCCCCTATGGGGGTCGGGGCCAACGTCCTGACTTTC	CSAPMGVGANVLTF